This T cell receptor beta chain was captured in a study of T cell responses to AZD1222 COVID-19 vaccine. Sequencing was performed with immunoSEQ multiplex PCR; in TCRdb, only in-frame clones are kept and a portion is missing. The sample includes about 100,000 clones, more than 75% of them seen just once. As concerns this clone: The antigen is undetermined.

The V gene end was trimmed by 4 bases and the J gene end by 5 bases; junction bases not matched to a gene: 7. Germline V gives CDR1 SGHTA, CDR2 FQGNSA. This CDR3 is built from 15 residues. Study results and caveats: Clonal diversity may have been underestimated, and the donors were mostly white British, with more females than males. Unmutated variant regions are reportedly targeted by nearly half of spike-specific TCRs.

The V and J genes are TRBV7-2 and TRBJ2-5; 10 bases are a match to TRBD1. Here the sequenced sample was peripheral blood, taken on day 0 of AZD1222 vaccination. This clonotype was sampled from an adult in good health. CDR3: CASSYQTGGDETQYF. DNA for the CDR3: TGTGCCAGCAGCTACCAGACAGGGGGCGATGAGACCCAGTACTTC. Filled out from reference TRBV7-2 and TRBJ2-5, the complete variable domain reads GAGVSQSPSNKVTEKGKDVELRCDPISGHTALYWYRQSLGQGLEFLIYFQGNSAPDKSGLPSDRFSAERTGGSVSTLTIQRTQQEDSAVYLCASSYQTGGDETQYFGPGTRLLVL.